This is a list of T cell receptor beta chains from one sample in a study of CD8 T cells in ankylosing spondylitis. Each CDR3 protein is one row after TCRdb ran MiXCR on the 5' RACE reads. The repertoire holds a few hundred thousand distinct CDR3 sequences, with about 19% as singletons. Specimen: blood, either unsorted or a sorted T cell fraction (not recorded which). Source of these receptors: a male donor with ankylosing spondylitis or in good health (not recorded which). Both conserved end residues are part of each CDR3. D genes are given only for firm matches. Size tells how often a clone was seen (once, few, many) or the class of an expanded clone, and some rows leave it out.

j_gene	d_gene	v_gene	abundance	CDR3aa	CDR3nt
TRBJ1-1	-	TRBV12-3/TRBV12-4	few	CASSTQPNTEAFF	TGTGCCAGCAGCACCCAACCGAACACTGAAGCTTTCTTT
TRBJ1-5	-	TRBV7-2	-	CASSPGEFNQPQHF	TGTGCCAGCAGCCCAGGGGAATTCAATCAGCCCCAGCATTTT
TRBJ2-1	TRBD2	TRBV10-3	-	CAISVFLAGPSSYNEQFF	TGTGCCATCAGTGTTTTTCTAGCGGGACCAAGCTCCTACAATGAGCAGTTCTTC
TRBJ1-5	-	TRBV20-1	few	CSAKELGQPQHF	TGCAGTGCCAAGGAATTAGGTCAGCCCCAGCATTTT
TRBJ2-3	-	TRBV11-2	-	CASSPPSPSTDTQYF	TGTGCCAGCAGCCCCCCAAGTCCTTCCACAGATACGCAGTATTTT
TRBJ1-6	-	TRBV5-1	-	CASRLTEVNSPLHF	TGCGCCAGCAGATTGACAGAGGTTAATTCACCCCTCCACTTT
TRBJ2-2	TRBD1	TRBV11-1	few	CASSPGRRDRSNTGELFF	TGTGCCAGCAGCCCAGGTCGCCGGGACAGGAGCAACACCGGGGAGCTGTTTTTT
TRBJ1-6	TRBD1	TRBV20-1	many	CSARDGQGLHF	TGCAGTGCTAGAGATGGACAGGGGCTCCACTTT
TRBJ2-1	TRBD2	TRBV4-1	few	CASSSRLAGTDEQFF	TGCGCCAGCAGCTCAAGACTAGCGGGAACGGATGAGCAGTTCTTC
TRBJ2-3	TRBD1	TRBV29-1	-	CSAPDRVSTDTQYF	TGCAGCGCCCCGGACAGGGTCAGCACAGATACGCAGTATTTT
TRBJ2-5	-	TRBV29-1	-	CSVEEDRDQETQYF	TGCAGCGTTGAAGAAGACAGAGACCAAGAGACCCAGTACTTC
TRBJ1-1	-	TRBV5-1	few	CASKLGPENTEAFF	TGCGCCAGCAAGTTAGGGCCCGAGAACACTGAAGCTTTCTTT